These 2 T cell receptor beta chains share one sample of origin, sequenced in a study of identical twins. TCRdb reprocessed the 5' RACE reads with MiXCR, giving one entry per CDR3 protein. The repertoire holds fewer than 250,000 distinct CDR3 sequences, with approximately 7.8% as singletons. Another study also made use of these data, one on yellow fever vaccine responses in identical twins.

Sequencing was done on a sample of CD8+ T cells sorted from blood. These receptors all come from a woman aged 18-35 years in good health.

The V call is TRBV7-9, the J call TRBJ2-1; 8 positions agree with TRBD2. V lost 4 bases, J lost 9 bases, and 8 bases stayed unmatched. Germline V gene data show CDR1 as SEHNR and CDR2 as FQNEAQ (reference sequence). This CDR3 spans 14 amino acids. CDR3 nucleotide sequence: TGTGCCAGCAGCTCCAGCGGGAGCGGGACTGAGCAGTTCTTC. This encodes CASSSSGSGTEQFF.

The chain couples TRBV6-4 to TRBJ2-5; TRBD2 aligns across 10 bases. The CDR3 extends over 19 amino acids. Germline V CDR1 and CDR2: MRHNA, SNTAGT. Trimming removed 11 bases from V and 0 bases from J; junction bases left unmatched: 21. CDR3 sequence (DNA): TGTGCCCTCAGTTCCCCAGCGCCTAGCGGGGGACTGTACCAAGAGACCCAGTACTTC. Translation gives CALSSPAPSGGLYQETQYF.